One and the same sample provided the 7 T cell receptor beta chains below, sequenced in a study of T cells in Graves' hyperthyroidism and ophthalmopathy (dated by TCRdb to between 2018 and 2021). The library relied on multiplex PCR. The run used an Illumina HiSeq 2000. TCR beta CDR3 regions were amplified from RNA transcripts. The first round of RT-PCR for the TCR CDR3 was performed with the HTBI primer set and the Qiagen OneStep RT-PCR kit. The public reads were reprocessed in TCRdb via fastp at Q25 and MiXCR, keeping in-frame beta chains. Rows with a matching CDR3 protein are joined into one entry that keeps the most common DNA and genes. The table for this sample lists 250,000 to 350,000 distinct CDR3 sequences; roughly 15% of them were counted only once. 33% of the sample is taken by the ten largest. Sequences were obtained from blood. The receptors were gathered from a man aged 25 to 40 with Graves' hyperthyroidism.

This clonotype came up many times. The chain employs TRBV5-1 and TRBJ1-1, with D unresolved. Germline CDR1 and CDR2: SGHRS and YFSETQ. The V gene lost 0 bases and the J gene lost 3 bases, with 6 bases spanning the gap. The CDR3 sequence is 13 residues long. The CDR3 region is CASSLGADTEAFF. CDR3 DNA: TGCGCCAGCAGCTTGGGGGCAGACACTGAAGCTTTCTTT.

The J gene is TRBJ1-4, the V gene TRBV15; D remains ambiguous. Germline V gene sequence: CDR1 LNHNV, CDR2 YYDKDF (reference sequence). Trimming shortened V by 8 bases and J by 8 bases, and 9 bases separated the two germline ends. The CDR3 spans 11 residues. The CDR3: CATDNGEKLFF. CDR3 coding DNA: TGTGCCACCGACAACGGGGAAAAACTGTTTTTT.

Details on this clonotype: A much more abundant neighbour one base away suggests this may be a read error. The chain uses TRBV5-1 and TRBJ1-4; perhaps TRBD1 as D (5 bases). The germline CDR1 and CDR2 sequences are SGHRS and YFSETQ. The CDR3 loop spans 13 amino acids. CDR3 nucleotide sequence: TGCGCCGGCAGCCCAGACAGTAGTGAAAAACTGTTTTTT. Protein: CAGSPDSSEKLFF.

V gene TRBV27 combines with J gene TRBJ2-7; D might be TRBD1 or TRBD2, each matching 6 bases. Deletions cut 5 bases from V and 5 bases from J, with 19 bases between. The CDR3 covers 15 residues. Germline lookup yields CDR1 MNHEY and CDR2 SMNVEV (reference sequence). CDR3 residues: CASSPGALRGHEQYF. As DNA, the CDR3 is TGTGCCAGCAGTCCCGGGGCTCTCCGGGGGCACGAGCAGTACTTC.

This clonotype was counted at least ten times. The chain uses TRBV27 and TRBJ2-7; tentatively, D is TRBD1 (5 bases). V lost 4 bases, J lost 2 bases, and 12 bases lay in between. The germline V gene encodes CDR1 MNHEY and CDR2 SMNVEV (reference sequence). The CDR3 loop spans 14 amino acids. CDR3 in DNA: TGTGCCAGCAGTTCCAGGGTTGGAGCCTACGAGCAGTACTTC. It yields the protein CASSSRVGAYEQYF.

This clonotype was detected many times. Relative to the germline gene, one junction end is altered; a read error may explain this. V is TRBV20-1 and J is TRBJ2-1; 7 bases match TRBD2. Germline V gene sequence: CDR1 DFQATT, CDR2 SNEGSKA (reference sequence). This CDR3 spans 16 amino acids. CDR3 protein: CSARVGLAANYNEQFF. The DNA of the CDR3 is TGCAGTGCAAGAGTGGGTCTAGCGGCTAACTACAATGAGCAGTTCTTC.

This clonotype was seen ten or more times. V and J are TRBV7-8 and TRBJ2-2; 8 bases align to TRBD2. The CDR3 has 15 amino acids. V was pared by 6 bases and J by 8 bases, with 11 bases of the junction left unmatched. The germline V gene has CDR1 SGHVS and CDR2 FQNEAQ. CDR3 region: CASSVAGLTSGELFF. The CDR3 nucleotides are TGTGCCAGCAGTGTAGCGGGACTCACATCGGGGGAGCTGTTTTTT. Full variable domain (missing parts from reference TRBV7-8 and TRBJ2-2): GAGVSQSPRYKVAKRGQDVALRCDPISGHVSLFWYQQALGQGPEFLTYFQNEAQLDKSGLPSDRFFAERPEGSVSTLKIQRTQQEDSAVYLCASSVAGLTSGELFFGEGSRLTVL.